A single sample is the source of the 2 T cell receptor beta chains below, sequenced in a study of PD-1 blockade in classical Hodgkin lymphoma. Profiling relied on immunoSEQ multiplex PCR, and the TCRdb table lists in-frame clones only, not all of them. The sample has under 60,000 clones; roughly nine tenths are singletons. Time point described: cycle 4 day 1 (C4D1), after 5 to 7 weeks of nivolumab. Every patient experienced relapse after autologous stem cell transplantation, and brentuximab vedotin exposure varied. The source material was peripheral blood mononuclear cells (PBMCs), sampled before the fourth cycle of nivolumab. These receptors were obtained from a human donor with classical Hodgkin lymphoma.

The chain links TRBV14 to TRBJ2-1, with D perhaps matching TRBD1 (6 bases). Germline CDR1 reads SGHDN; CDR2 reads FVKESK. The ends were cut back, 4 bases at V and 4 bases at J, with 14 bases in the middle. The CDR3 extends over 15 amino acids. Here the CDR3 DNA reads TGTGCCAGCAGCCCGTGGCCGGGACATTACAATGAGCAGTTCTTC. It is translated as CASSPWPGHYNEQFF.

The chain employs TRBV6-5 and TRBJ2-3; TRBD2 aligns across 10 bases. This CDR3 spans 15 amino acids. CDR1 and CDR2 from the germline V gene are MNHEY and SVGAGI. The ends lost 5 bases at V and 0 bases at J; junction bases unmatched: 2. As DNA, the CDR3 is TGTGCCAGCAGTGGGACTAGCGTTAGCACAGATACGCAGTATTTT. Residues: CASSGTSVSTDTQYF.